This T cell receptor beta chain is from a study of beta chain features in type 1 diabetes. The study, taken as a whole, reports: Moderate yet significant TCRB CDR3 shortening was seen in Type 1 diabetes patients in all four CD4+ subsets.

The collection from each donor was one heparinised blood draw averaging about 116 mL. Staining for CD45RO/CCR7/CD25/CD127/CD95/CD27 allowed sorting of CD4+ naive, central memory, regulatory and stem cell-like memory cells. This clone was seen only a few times. As yet, its antigen is unknown. The germline V gene has CDR1 SGHRS and CDR2 YFSETQ. The V gene end was trimmed by 4 bases and the J gene end by 8 bases; junction bases not matched to a gene: 9. This CDR3 comprises 14 residues. Since all of the isolated RNA was reverse transcribed, expressed TCRB transcripts were what got sequenced. Generated by immunoSEQ multiplex PCR, the TCRdb table keeps only in-frame clones and is missing some. The top ten hold about 0.7% of the sample, which has about 150,000 clones, around 9% seen once.

V and J are TRBV5-1 and TRBJ1-5; 7 bases are shared with TRBD1. The sample consisted of central memory CD4+ T cells from blood. The sequence was obtained from a woman aged 25 to 39 with type 1 diabetes. The CDR3 spells CASSRAGGREPQHF. As DNA, the CDR3 is TGCGCCAGCAGCCGTGCAGGGGGTAGGGAGCCCCAGCATTTT.